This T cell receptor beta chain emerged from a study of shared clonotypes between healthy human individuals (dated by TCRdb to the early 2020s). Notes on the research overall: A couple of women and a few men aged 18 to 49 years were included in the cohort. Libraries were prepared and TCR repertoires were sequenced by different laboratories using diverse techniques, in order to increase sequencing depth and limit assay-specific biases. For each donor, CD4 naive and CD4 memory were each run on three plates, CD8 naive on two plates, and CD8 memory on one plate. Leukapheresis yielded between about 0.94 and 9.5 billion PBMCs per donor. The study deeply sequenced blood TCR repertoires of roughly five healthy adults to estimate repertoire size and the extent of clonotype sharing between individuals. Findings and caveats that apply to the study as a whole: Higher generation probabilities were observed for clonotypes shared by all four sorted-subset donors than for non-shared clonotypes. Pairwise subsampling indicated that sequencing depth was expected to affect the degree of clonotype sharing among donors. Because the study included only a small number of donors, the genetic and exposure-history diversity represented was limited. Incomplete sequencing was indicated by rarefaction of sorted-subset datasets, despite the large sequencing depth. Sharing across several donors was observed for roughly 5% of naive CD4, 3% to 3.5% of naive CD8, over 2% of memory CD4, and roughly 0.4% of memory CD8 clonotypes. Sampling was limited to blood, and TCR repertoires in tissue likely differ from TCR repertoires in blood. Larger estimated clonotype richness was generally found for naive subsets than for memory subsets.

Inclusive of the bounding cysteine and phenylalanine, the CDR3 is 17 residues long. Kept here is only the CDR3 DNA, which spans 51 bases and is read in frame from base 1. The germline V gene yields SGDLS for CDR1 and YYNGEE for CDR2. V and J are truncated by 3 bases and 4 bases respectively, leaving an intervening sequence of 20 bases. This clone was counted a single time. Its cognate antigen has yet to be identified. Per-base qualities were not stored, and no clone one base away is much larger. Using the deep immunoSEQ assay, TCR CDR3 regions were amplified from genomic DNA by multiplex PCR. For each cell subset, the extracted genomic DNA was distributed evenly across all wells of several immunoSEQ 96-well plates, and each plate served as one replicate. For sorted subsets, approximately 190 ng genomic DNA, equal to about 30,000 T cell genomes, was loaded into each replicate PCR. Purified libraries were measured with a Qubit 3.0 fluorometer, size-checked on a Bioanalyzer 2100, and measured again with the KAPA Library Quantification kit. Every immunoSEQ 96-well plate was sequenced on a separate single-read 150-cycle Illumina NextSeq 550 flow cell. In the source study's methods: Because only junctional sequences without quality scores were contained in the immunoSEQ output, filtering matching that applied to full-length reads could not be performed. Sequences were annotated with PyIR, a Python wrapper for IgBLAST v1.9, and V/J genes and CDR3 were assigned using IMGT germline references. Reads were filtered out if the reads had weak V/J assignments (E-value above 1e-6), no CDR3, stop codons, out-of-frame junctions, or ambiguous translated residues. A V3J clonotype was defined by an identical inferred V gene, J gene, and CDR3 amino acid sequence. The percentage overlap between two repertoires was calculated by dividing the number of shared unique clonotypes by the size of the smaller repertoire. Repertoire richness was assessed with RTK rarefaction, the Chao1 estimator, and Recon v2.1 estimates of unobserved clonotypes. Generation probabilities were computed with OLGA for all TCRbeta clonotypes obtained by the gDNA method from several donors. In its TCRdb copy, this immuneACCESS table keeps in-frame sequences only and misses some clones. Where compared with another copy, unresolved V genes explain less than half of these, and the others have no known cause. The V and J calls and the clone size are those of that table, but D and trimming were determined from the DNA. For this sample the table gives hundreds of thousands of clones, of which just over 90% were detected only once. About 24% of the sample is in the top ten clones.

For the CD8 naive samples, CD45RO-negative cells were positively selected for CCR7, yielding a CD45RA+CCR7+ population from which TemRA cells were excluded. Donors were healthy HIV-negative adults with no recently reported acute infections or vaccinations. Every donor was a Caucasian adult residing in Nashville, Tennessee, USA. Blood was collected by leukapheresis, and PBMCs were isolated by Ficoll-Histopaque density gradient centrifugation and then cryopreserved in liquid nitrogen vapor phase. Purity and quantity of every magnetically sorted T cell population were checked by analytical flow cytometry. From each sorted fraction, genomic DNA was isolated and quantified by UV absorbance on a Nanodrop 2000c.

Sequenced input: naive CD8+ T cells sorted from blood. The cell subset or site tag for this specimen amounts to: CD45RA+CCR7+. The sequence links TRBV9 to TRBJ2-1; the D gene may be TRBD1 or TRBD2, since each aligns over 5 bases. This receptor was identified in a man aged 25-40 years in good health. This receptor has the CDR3 CASSAGRGRATYNEQFF. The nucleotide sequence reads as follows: TGTGCCAGCAGCGCGGGGAGAGGCAGGGCTACTTACAATGAGCAGTTCTTC.